Listed here are 6 T cell receptor beta chains from one sample, sequenced in a study of shared clonotypes between healthy human individuals (dated by TCRdb to about 2020). Libraries were prepared through the immunoSEQ multiplex PCR assay. Imported from immuneACCESS, the table was reduced by TCRdb to in-frame sequences with V and J called. These copies leave out some clones; in studies compared against another copy, an unresolved V gene accounts for under half, and the cause of the remainder is not known. The sample table contains 600,000 to 750,000 clones; only one count was recorded for 72% of them. The top ten clonotypes cover more than 1.5% of the sample. Source material: memory CD4+ T cells sorted from blood. The label giving this sample's cell subset or site can be read as: CD45RA-negative fraction. These receptors were obtained from a woman in her thirties in good health.

This clone has just one count. The chain carries TRBV29-1 and TRBJ2-1; D tentatively fits TRBD1 or TRBD2 (5 bases each). Germline-derived CDR1 and CDR2 are SQVTM and ANQGSEA. V lost 7 bases to trimming and J lost 0 bases, with 13 bases between them. The CDR3 length is 14 residues. The CDR3 reads CSGGPRLSYNEQFF. CDR3 bases: TGCAGCGGGGGACCGCGACTCTCCTACAATGAGCAGTTCTTC.

The CDR3: CASSQTGGGQPQHF. As DNA, the CDR3 is TGTGCCAGCTCACAAACAGGGGGCGGACAGCCCCAGCATTTT. This chain connects TRBV18 to TRBJ1-5, with 9 positions matching TRBD1. Trimming cost V 4 bases and J 7 bases; bases outside gene matches: 5. The length of the CDR3 is 14 residues. The germline gives CDR1 KGHSH, CDR2 LQKENI.

The chain uses TRBV28 and TRBJ2-7; TRBD1 matches 7 bases. This CDR3 has 17 amino acids. Germline trimming cut 2 bases from V and 0 bases from J; bases unmatched to any gene: 10. Germline V CDR1 and CDR2: MDHEN, SYDVKM. CDR3 sequence reads: CASSLPGQVSYSYEQYF. CDR3 bases: TGTGCCAGCAGTTTACCCGGACAGGTTAGCTACTCCTACGAGCAGTACTTC.

This chain links TRBV6-1 with TRBJ1-5, with TRBD1 matching over 8 bases. V lost 8 bases, J lost 7 bases, and 10 bases stayed unmatched. CDR3 length: 14 residues. Germline-derived CDR1 and CDR2 are MNHNS and SASEGT. The CDR3 here is CASVSGQGWQPQHF. The CDR3 DNA follows: TGTGCCAGCGTGTCAGGACAGGGATGGCAGCCCCAGCATTTT.

This clone has ten or more counts. Other DNA sequences in this sample translate to the same CDR3. The chain couples TRBV28 to TRBJ2-7; tentative D call: TRBD2 (6 bases). Germline assignment: CDR1 MDHEN and CDR2 SYDVKM. Trimming took 6 bases from V and 2 from J, leaving 14 bases between them. This CDR3 is built from 14 residues. CDR3 loop: CASSRDLPPYEQYF. The CDR3 DNA is TGTGCCAGCAGCCGGGACTTGCCCCCCTACGAGCAGTACTTC.

To note about this clone: Other DNA sequences within the sample encode an identical CDR3. This sequence joins TRBV30 and TRBJ2-2; D is ambiguous. Germline assignment: CDR1 GTSNPN and CDR2 SVGIG (reference sequence). CDR3 size: 12 residues. V lost 1 base, J lost 4 bases, and 4 bases lay in between. Here the CDR3 reads CAWSGSTGELFF. CDR3 sequence (DNA): TGTGCCTGGAGTGGATCCACCGGGGAGCTGTTTTTT.